This T cell receptor (beta chain) was sequenced during a study of Ad26.COV2.S vaccination and SARS-CoV-2 variants. The data were produced by immunoSEQ multiplex PCR, yet TCRdb's version contains in-frame clones alone and is incomplete. The table shows about 440,000 clones, with roughly 87% occurring only once. Treatment: roughly 19 received Ad26.COV2.S at low or high dose, single or two shots; about 5 received placebo; per-sample allocation not given. Sample collection was performed on day 63 after the first vaccine or placebo injection. The CDR3 is 15 residues long. Germline V lookup: CDR1 MRHNA, CDR2 SNTAGT. V lost 5 bases and J lost 6; bases outside the gene matches: 10.

The sequence came from a person aged 18-60 years who received the Ad26.COV2.S COVID-19 vaccine or a placebo. The input for sequencing was peripheral blood, taken in a trial of Ad26.COV2.S vaccine versus placebo. This chain links TRBV6-4 with TRBJ2-1, with 7 nucleotides matching TRBD2. The CDR3 DNA follows: TGTGCCAGCAGTCCGCTGGGGGGGTCCAGCAATGAGCAGTTCTTC. This codes for CASSPLGGSSNEQFF.